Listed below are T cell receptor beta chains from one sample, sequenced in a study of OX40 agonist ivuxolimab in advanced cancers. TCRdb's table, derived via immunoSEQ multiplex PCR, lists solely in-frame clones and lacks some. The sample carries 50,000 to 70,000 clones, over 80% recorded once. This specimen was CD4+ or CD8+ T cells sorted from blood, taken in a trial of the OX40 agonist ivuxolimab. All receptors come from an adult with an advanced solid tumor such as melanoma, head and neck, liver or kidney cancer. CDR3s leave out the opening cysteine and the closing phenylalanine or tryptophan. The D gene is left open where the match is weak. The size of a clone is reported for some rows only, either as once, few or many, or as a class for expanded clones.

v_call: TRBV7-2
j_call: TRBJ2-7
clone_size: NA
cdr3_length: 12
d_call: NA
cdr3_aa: ASSSQGLAYEQY

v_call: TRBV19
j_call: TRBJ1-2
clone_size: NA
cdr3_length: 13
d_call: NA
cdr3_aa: ASSWGGPGNYGYT

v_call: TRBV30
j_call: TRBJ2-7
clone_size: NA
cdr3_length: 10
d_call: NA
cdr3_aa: AWSASSYEQY

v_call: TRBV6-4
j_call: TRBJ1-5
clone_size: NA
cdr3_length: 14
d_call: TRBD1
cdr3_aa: ASSYSDRGMNQPQH

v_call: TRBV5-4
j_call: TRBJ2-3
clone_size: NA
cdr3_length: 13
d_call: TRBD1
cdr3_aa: ASSSRTGGTDTQY

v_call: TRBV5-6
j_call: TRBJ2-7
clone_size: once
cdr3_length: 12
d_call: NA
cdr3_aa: ASSLSLGLVEQY

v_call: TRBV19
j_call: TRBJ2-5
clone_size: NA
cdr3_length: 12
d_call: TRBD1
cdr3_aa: ASGDRGGINSQY

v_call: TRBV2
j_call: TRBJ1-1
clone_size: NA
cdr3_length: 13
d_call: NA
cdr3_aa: ASSEDKWRGTEAF

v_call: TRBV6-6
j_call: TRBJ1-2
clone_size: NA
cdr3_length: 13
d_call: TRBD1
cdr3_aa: ASSYSSGQGYGYT

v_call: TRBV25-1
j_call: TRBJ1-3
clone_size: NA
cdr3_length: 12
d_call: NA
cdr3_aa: ASSPASSGNTIY

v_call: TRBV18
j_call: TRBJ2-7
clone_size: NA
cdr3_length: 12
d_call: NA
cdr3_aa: ASSADSKTYEQY

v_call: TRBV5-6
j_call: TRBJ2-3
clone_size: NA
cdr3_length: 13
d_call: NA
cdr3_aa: ASSLDGFSTDTQY

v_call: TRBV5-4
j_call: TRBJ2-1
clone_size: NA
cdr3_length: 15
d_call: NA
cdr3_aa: ASSLLGNTASYNEQF

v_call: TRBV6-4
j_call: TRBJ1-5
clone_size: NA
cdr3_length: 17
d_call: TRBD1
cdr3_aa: ASSQPGGQGPWRDGPQH

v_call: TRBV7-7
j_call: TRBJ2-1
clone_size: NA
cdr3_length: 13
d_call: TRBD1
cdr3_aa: ASSLGQGNYNEQF